This T cell receptor beta chain was found in a study of cytomegalovirus exposure and HLA in healthy donors. Note on this clone: As yet, its antigen is unknown.

The PCR ran on 60 Vbeta and 13 Jbeta primers. Assay: immunoSEQ multiplex PCR; the TCRdb copy retains only in-frame clones and omits some. The sample gives approximately 140,000 clones, over 60% of which show up once; around 13% is in the top ten. Study-wide results and caveats: Differences between HLA loci emerged in a later analysis of TCR association rates, with DRB1 most and HLA-C fewest.

Germline CDR1 is MDHEN and CDR2 is SYDVKM. This CDR3 is built from 14 residues. V was clipped by 6 bases and J by 6 bases, with 15 bases between them. Sample: PBMCs. The chain is built from TRBV28 and TRBJ2-1, with a possible D match to TRBD2 (6 bases). The sequence was obtained from a man between 40 and 49 years old in good health and CMV-seropositive. CDR3 DNA: TGTGCCAGCAGCTTGCACGGGAGCAGCAATGAGCAGTTCTTC. Translation gives CASSLHGSSNEQFF.